This T cell receptor (beta chain) appears in the sequencing data of a study of regulatory T cells in long-lasting Graves disease. On the study more broadly: Graves' cases, newly diagnosed, had used antithyroid drugs under 3 months.

The CDR3 covers 16 residues. V shed 3 bases and J 4 bases; nucleotides not matched to a gene: 9. The germline CDR1 and CDR2 sequences are SGHTA and FQGNSA. Specified time point: newly diagnosed GD, antithyroid drugs for less than 3 months. With RNA extracted from PBMCs as input, the TCR library was made. Arm-PCR of CDR3 regions with iRepertoire HTBI primers generated TCR beta libraries. TCRdb recomputed calls from the multiplex PCR reads with MiXCR, one row per CDR3 protein. The sample contains 400,000 to 500,000 distinct CDR3 sequences, about 17% of which appear only once. Study findings and constraints: No thyroid tissue was studied; the work used peripheral blood only.

This clonotype has a count of ten or more. Its antigen is as yet unknown. These records were also assigned to another study, of T cells in Graves' hyperthyroidism and ophthalmopathy. That study reports: The TCR CDR3 first-round RT-PCR relied on the HTBI primer set.

The chain employs TRBV7-2 and TRBJ2-3, with 8 positions matching TRBD2. The sequenced sample was peripheral blood mononuclear cells (PBMCs), obtained at new diagnosis, from a patient treated with antithyroid drugs. This sequence was found in a woman between 18 and 30 years old with Graves disease. The CDR3 reads CASSFSGKQKADTQYF. Here the CDR3 DNA reads TGTGCCAGCAGCTTTAGCGGGAAACAAAAGGCAGATACGCAGTATTTT. Supplemented by reference TRBV7-2 and TRBJ2-3, the full variable domain reads GAGVSQSPSNKVTEKGKDVELRCDPISGHTALYWYRQSLGQGLEFLIYFQGNSAPDKSGLPSDRFSAERTGGSVSTLTIQRTQQEDSAVYLCASSFSGKQKADTQYFGPGTRLTVL.